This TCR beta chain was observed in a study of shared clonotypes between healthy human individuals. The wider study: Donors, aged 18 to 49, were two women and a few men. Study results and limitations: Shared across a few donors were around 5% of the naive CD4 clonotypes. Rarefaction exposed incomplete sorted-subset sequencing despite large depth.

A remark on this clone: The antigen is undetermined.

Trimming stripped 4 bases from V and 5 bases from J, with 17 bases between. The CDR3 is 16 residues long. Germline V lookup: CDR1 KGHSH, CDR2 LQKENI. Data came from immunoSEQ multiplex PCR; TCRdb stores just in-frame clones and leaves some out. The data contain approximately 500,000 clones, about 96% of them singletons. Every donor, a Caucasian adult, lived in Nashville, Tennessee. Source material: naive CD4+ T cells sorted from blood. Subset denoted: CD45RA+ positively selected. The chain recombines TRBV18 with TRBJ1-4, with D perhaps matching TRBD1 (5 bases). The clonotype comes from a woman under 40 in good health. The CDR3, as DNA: TGTGCCAGCTCACTAGACCACGGGACCCTGAATGAAAAACTGTTTTTT. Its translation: CASSLDHGTLNEKLFF.